This T cell receptor (beta chain) was sequenced in a study of spatial heterogeneity in lung cancer. In the study overall: When follow-up PBMC samples existed, they were sequenced (at a median of approximately two years after resection). Detected sequences consistently included more beta-chain ones than alpha-chain ones. Study-level points and caveats: Ubiquitous expanded tumor TCRs surfaced in blood more at resection than they did at follow-up.

A unique molecular identifier was attached to every TCR cDNA molecule. One entry per CDR3 protein results from TCRdb running MiXCR on the 5' RACE reads. The table includes around 120,000 distinct CDR3 sequences, 10% to 15% detected once. The sample's time point: blood at routine non-recurrence follow-up after resection. Without sorting, whole RNA was sequenced from tumor, nontumor lung or frozen PBMC. A remark on this clonotype: The antigen remains undetermined.

The CDR3 has 12 residues. V was shortened by 4 bases and J by 6 bases, with 9 bases between the two germline ends. The clonotype was recovered from a male donor with early-stage non-small cell lung cancer. The input for sequencing was PBMCs, taken at follow-up. The chain is built from TRBV12-3 or TRBV12-4 and TRBJ1-2, with D hard to call. The CDR3 nucleotides are TGTGCCAGCAGTTCCTTCGGGGATGGCTACACCTTC. Translating gives CASSSFGDGYTF.